This T cell receptor (beta chain) emerged from a study of identical twins. Whole-study results and caveats: Sequences that were beta out-of-frame showed weaker excess twin sharing.

This clonotype was recorded many times. What it binds is unknown. This CDR3 comprises 17 residues. Germline CDR1 and CDR2: GTSNPN and SVGIG (reference sequence). V lost 0 bases and J 0 bases, leaving 15 bases between the germline ends. Template switching supplied a universal primer site; unique molecular identifiers were carried on the cDNA. One entry per CDR3 protein results from TCRdb running MiXCR on the 5' RACE reads. This sample yields 420,000 or so distinct CDR3 sequences, of which 15% to 20% are seen a single time; around 12% belongs to the top ten. Sequences were obtained from naive T cells sorted from blood. V usage is TRBV30 and J usage is TRBJ2-1; D remains ambiguous. The origin of this receptor is a man aged 50 to 59 in good health. This CDR3 is CAWSVGRTARSYNEQFF. The CDR3 DNA sequence: TGTGCCTGGAGTGTAGGCAGGACCGCGCGCTCCTACAATGAGCAGTTCTTC.